This T cell receptor (beta chain) originates from a study of Graves' ophthalmopathy and Graves' hyperthyroidism. Findings of the study overall: Most expanded clonotypes from thyroid (those above 0.001 frequency) were also found in blood.

Trimming removed 2 bases at V and 11 bases at J, with 18 bases between. Germline V gene sequence: CDR1 MNHEY, CDR2 SVGAGI. This CDR3 has 14 amino acids. This clonotype was recorded many times. Its antigen remains unknown. RNA transcripts yielded amplified TCR beta CDR3 regions. An opening RT-PCR round employed HTBI primers and preceded a second-round multiplex PCR. MiXCR was run by TCRdb on the multiplex PCR reads, yielding one entry per CDR3 protein. Of 400,000 or so distinct CDR3 sequences in the sample, 17% were seen once. A volume of approximately 9.2 ml of fresh peripheral blood supplied the PBMCs.

The receptor comes from an adult woman with stable Graves' hyperthyroidism. J is TRBJ1-1 and V is TRBV6-5; possible D gene TRBD1, 6 bases. Sequencing used peripheral blood. The CDR3 spells CASSYGQSRAVAFF. The DNA of the CDR3 is TGTGCCAGCAGTTACGGACAGTCCCGGGCAGTCGCTTTCTTT.